The next 30 T cell receptor beta chains were all read from a single sample in a study of blood T cell repertoires in COVID-19. Generated by immunoSEQ multiplex PCR, the TCRdb table keeps only in-frame clones and is missing some. The profile shows 150,000 or so clones, 82% of them singletons. Sequences were obtained from peripheral blood. Source of these receptors: a woman between 65 and 79 years old with acute or convalescent COVID-19.

This rearrangement joins TRBV6-2 or TRBV6-3 to TRBJ2-1, with D possibly being TRBD2 (6 bases). Per germline, CDR1 MNHEY and CDR2 SVGEGT. The CDR3 covers 16 residues. Between the trimmed V and J ends, which lost 5 bases and 4 bases, there was a span of 18 bases. In DNA, the CDR3 is TGTGCCAGCAGTGACCGGAGGGCCTCGGGTTACAATGAGCAGTTCTTC. This encodes CASSDRRASGYNEQFF.

This chain uses TRBV9 with TRBJ2-1; 8 bases line up with TRBD2. V shed 5 bases, J shed 2 bases, and the junction held 9 bases outside the gene matches. The CDR3 is 16 amino acids. Germline V CDR1 and CDR2: SGDLS, YYNGEE. CDR3 DNA sequence: TGTGCCAGCAGTCCAAGCGGGAGTAGGACCTACAATGAGCAGTTCTTC. It translates to CASSPSGSRTYNEQFF.

The rearrangement uses TRBV19 and TRBJ2-1, with 8 nucleotides matching TRBD1. V trimming: 7 bases; J trimming: 7 bases; junction bases outside the gene matches: 9. This CDR3 spans 14 amino acids. Germline V gene sequence: CDR1 LNHDA, CDR2 SQIVND (reference sequence). The CDR3 coding sequence is TGTGCCAGTAAGAGGACAGGGAGCGTAAATGAGCAGTTCTTC. Translated, it gives CASKRTGSVNEQFF.

V and J are TRBV25-1 and TRBJ1-4; D perhaps matches TRBD1 (6 bases). The CDR3 is made up of 17 amino acids. V lost 0 bases and J lost 4, with 15 bases in between. In germline, CDR1 is MGHDK, CDR2 SYGVNS. The CDR3 region has the DNA TGTGCCAGCAGTGAATATCTGGGGGCAGGGTTTAATGAAAAACTGTTTTTT. Translated: CASSEYLGAGFNEKLFF.

The chain couples TRBV11-2 to TRBJ2-3; 9 nucleotides match TRBD2. Germline-derived CDR1 and CDR2 are SGHAT and FQNNGV. The CDR3 totals 18 residues. V shed 2 bases and J 1 base; nucleotides not matched to a gene: 10. CDR3 nucleotides: TGTGCCAGCAGCTTACGGCGGGGGGGCAGTGCTGGCACAGATACGCAGTATTTT. It encodes CASSLRRGGSAGTDTQYF. The whole variable domain, remainder taken from reference TRBV11-2 and TRBJ2-3, is EAGVAQSPRYKIIEKRQSVAFWCNPISGHATLYWYQQILGQGPKLLIQFQNNGVVDDSQLPKDRFSAERLKGVDSTLKIQPAKLEDSAVYLCASSLRRGGSAGTDTQYFGPGTRLTVL.

J is TRBJ1-6 and V is TRBV30, with 7 bases lining up with TRBD1. The CDR3 loop spans 15 amino acids. V lost 0 bases to trimming and J lost 6 bases; unmatched junction nucleotides: 5. Germline V gene data show CDR1 as GTSNPN and CDR2 as SVGIG (reference sequence). CDR3 amino acids: CAWSVRNRGNSPLHF. The CDR3 nucleotides are TGTGCCTGGAGTGTAAGGAACAGGGGTAATTCACCCCTCCACTTT. The whole variable domain, remainder taken from reference TRBV30 and TRBJ1-6, is SQTIHQWPATLVQPVGSPLSLECTVEGTSNPNLYWYRQAAGRGLQLLFYSVGIGQISSEVPQNLSASRPQDRQFILSSKKLLLSDSGFYLCAWSVRNRGNSPLHFGNGTRLTVT.

The chain recombines TRBV28 with TRBJ1-5; TRBD1 matches at 11 bases. Germline V gives CDR1 MDHEN, CDR2 SYDVKM. The ends lost 2 bases at V and 4 bases at J; junction bases unmatched: 4. This CDR3 has 16 residues. CDR3 protein: CASSLVGQGANQPQHF. CDR3 coding DNA: TGTGCCAGCAGTTTAGTTGGACAGGGGGCGAATCAGCCCCAGCATTTT.

This clone ranks as medium-sized (0.01 to 0.1%). The V call is TRBV4-1, the J call TRBJ1-2; maybe TRBD1 (5 bases). The germline V and J ends were trimmed by 3 bases and 7 bases, with 24 bases remaining between them. The germline V gene encodes CDR1 MGHRA and CDR2 YSYEKL. There are 17 residues in the CDR3. CDR3 protein: CASSQLDLGLPSGGYTF. The CDR3 nucleotides read TGCGCCAGCAGCCAGCTGGACTTGGGACTACCTAGTGGTGGCTACACCTTC.

This chain joins TRBV7-2 and TRBJ2-3, with D unclear. The V end lost 5 bases, the J end lost 2 bases, and 14 bases lay between the germline ends. The CDR3 is made up of 15 amino acids. The germline gives CDR1 SGHTA, CDR2 FQGNSA. This CDR3 is CASSLQAGFTDTQYF. The CDR3 coding sequence is TGTGCCAGCAGCCTTCAGGCAGGCTTCACAGATACGCAGTATTTT. The complete variable domain, with remaining parts taken from reference TRBV7-2 and TRBJ2-3, reads GAGVSQSPSNKVTEKGKDVELRCDPISGHTALYWYRQSLGQGLEFLIYFQGNSAPDKSGLPSDRFSAERTGGSVSTLTIQRTQQEDSAVYLCASSLQAGFTDTQYFGPGTRLTVL.

V usage is TRBV4-3 and J usage is TRBJ2-2; maybe TRBD2 (6 bases). The V end lost 1 base, the J end lost 0 bases, and 18 bases lay between the germline ends. The germline gives CDR1 LGHNA, CDR2 YSLEER. The CDR3 contains 19 residues. CDR3 sequence reads: CASSQAMGGAMSNTGELFF. CDR3 sequence (DNA): TGCGCCAGCAGCCAAGCAATGGGCGGGGCAATGTCGAACACCGGGGAGCTGTTTTTT.

The CDR3 spells CASSAIASRQETQYF. CDR3 sequence (DNA): TGTGCCAGCAGTGCTATAGCGTCGAGACAAGAGACCCAGTACTTC. This chain connects TRBV28 to TRBJ2-5, with a tentative D call TRBD2 (5 bases). The CDR3 has 15 amino acids. Trimming pared 5 bases from V and 2 bases from J, leaving 15 bases between. Germline values: CDR1 MDHEN, CDR2 SYDVKM.

This rearrangement joins TRBV21-1 to TRBJ2-2; the table's D gene call, TRBD1, was not cross checked with the DNA. TRBV21-1 constitutes a pseudogene. This CDR3 has 15 amino acids. The CDR3 loop reads CASSNSRTITGELFF. The CDR3 region has the DNA TGTGCCAGCAGCAATTCTCGGACAATCACCGGGGAGCTGTTTTTT.

The rearrangement links TRBV3-1 (or the pseudogene TRBV3-2) to TRBJ2-7; 10 bases are a match to TRBD2. The CDR3 extends over 17 amino acids. The J segment lost 2 bases and the V segment lost 1 base, leaving 8 bases of the junction unmatched. Germline V gives CDR1 LGHDT, CDR2 YNNKEL (reference sequence). The CDR3 DNA reads as TGTGCCAGCAGCCAAGTACCAGGGACTAGCGTAGCCTACGAGCAGTACTTC. Its translation is CASSQVPGTSVAYEQYF.

This chain connects TRBV6-2 or TRBV6-3 to TRBJ2-3, with 9 bases matching TRBD1. Unmatched junction bases numbered 5, after V lost 2 bases and J lost 2 bases. Looked up from germline, CDR1 is MNHEY and CDR2 is SVGEGT. This CDR3 contains 16 residues. This chain's CDR3 is CASSYGGQGLTDTQYF. CDR3 nucleotide sequence: TGTGCCAGCAGTTACGGGGGACAGGGTCTCACAGATACGCAGTATTTT.

The chain combines TRBV5-4 with TRBJ2-7; 7 bases align to TRBD2. The CDR3 is made up of 13 amino acids. Looked up from germline, CDR1 is SGHNT and CDR2 is YYREEE (reference sequence). The V and J ends lost 3 bases and 4 bases, in that order; junction bases with no gene match: 4. CDR3 residues: CASSSLAGYEQYF. CDR3 bases: TGTGCCAGCAGCTCGTTAGCGGGTTACGAGCAGTACTTC.

The gene calls are TRBV24-1 and TRBJ1-2, with 10 bases aligning to TRBD1. The germline V gene has CDR1 KGHDR and CDR2 SFDVKD. J was trimmed by 0 bases and V by 4 bases; bases with no gene match: 4. The CDR3 is 16 amino acids. For the CDR3, the DNA is TGTGCCACCAGTGAGGGACAGGGGACGGCTAACTATGGCTACACCTTC. This sequence encodes CATSEGQGTANYGYTF.

The gene calls are TRBV4-2 and TRBJ2-1, with 14 bases aligning to TRBD2. The CDR3 is made up of 22 amino acids. V shed 4 bases and J 1 base; nucleotides not matched to a gene: 18. CDR1 is LGHNA and CDR2 is YNFKEQ in the germline V gene. In nucleotides, the CDR3 is TGTGCCAGCAGCCGCATTTCCGGGACTAGCGGGGGCTCCCGGGGGTCCTACAATGAGCAGTTCTTC. It encodes CASSRISGTSGGSRGSYNEQFF.

The sample holds a few counts of this clone. This rearrangement joins TRBV5-4 to TRBJ2-3; D might be TRBD2 (5 bases). V lost 0 bases, J lost 2 bases, and 10 bases lay in between. From germline, CDR1 is SGHNT and CDR2 YYREEE (reference sequence). CDR3 length: 15 residues. The DNA for the CDR3 is TGTGCCAGCAGCTTGGAATCGACTACCACAGATACGCAGTATTTT. It codes for CASSLESTTTDTQYF.

The rearrangement joins TRBV19 to TRBJ2-5, with a possible D match to TRBD1 (5 bases). V dropped 1 base and J dropped 5 bases, with 14 bases sitting between them. The CDR3 is 15 amino acids. The germline V gene encodes CDR1 LNHDA and CDR2 SQIVND (reference sequence). CDR3 sequence: CASSIATGALETQYF. CDR3 DNA: TGTGCCAGTAGTATAGCCACAGGAGCCTTGGAGACCCAGTACTTC.

This clone was found a few times. The chain recombines TRBV28 with TRBJ1-2, with TRBD1 as a possible D gene (6 bases). The CDR3 runs to 16 residues. Germline CDR1 MDHEN, CDR2 SYDVKM. V was clipped by 5 bases and J by 8 bases, with 24 bases between them. CDR3 region: CASSPGAVTGYRGYTF. CDR3 DNA sequence: TGTGCCAGCAGTCCAGGGGCTGTCACAGGGTACCGCGGCTACACCTTC.

V is TRBV4-1 and J is TRBJ1-1; D not resolved. The CDR3 sequence is 14 residues long. CDR1 is MGHRA and CDR2 is YSYEKL in the germline V gene. Between the trimmed V and J ends, which lost 1 base and 2 bases, there was a span of 8 bases. As DNA, the CDR3 is TGCGCCAGCAGCCAAGCTGCAGTAAACACTGAAGCTTTCTTT. This translates into CASSQAAVNTEAFF.

The chain is built from TRBV5-4 and TRBJ1-1; D not certain. Germline values: CDR1 SGHNT, CDR2 YYREEE (reference sequence). Trimming removed 1 base at V and 1 base at J, with 8 bases between. The CDR3 covers 14 residues. CDR3 in DNA: TGTGCCAGCAGCTTGCGGGAAACGAACACTGAAGCTTTCTTT. It yields the protein CASSLRETNTEAFF.

This clone was seen a single time. CDR3 sequence: CASSLTAGTQYF. Written as DNA, the CDR3 is TGTGCCAGCAGCCTTACCGCAGGTACCCAGTACTTC. The V and J genes are TRBV12-3 or TRBV12-4 and TRBJ2-5; no definite D call. Trimming stripped 6 bases from V and 8 bases from J, with 13 bases between. The CDR3 sequence is 12 residues long.

On this clone: Relative to the germline gene, one junction end is altered; a read error may explain this. The chain joins TRBV6-5 to TRBJ1-3, with D unresolved. The CDR3 sequence is 14 residues long. Per the germline V gene, CDR1 is MNHEY and CDR2 is SVGAGI. CDR3 nucleotide sequence: TGTGCCACCAGTCCCTCCTCCTCTGGAAACACCATATATTTT. Translated, it gives CATSPSSSGNTIYF.

This chain joins TRBV2 and TRBJ1-1, with 10 bases fitting TRBD1. The CDR3 covers 13 residues. The V and J ends lost 9 bases and 7 bases, in that order; junction bases with no gene match: 8. Germline V lookup: CDR1 SNHLY, CDR2 FYNNEI. The CDR3 region is CARFGTGVGEAFF. As DNA, the CDR3 is TGTGCCAGATTCGGGACAGGGGTGGGTGAAGCTTTCTTT. The complete variable domain, with remaining parts taken from reference TRBV2 and TRBJ1-1, reads EPEVTQTPSHQVTQMGQEVILRCVPISNHLYFYWYRQILGQKVEFLVSFYNNEISEKSEIFDDQFSVERPDGSNFTLKIRSTKLEDSAMYFCARFGTGVGEAFFGQGTRLTVV.

This rearrangement joins TRBV27 to TRBJ2-7, with D perhaps TRBD2 (5 bases). V was clipped by 3 bases and J by 5 bases, with 11 bases between them. Germline assignment: CDR1 MNHEY and CDR2 SMNVEV (reference sequence). This CDR3 has 13 residues. CDR3 amino acids: CASSFRGIDEQYF. CDR3 nucleotides: TGTGCCAGCAGTTTTCGAGGGATCGACGAGCAGTACTTC.

The chain links TRBV7-9 to TRBJ2-3; D might be TRBD1 (6 bases). The CDR3 is 14 residues long. Germline CDR1 reads SEHNR; CDR2 reads FQNEAQ (reference sequence). Trimming removed 0 bases from V and 6 bases from J, with 10 bases in between. CDR3 DNA: TGTGCCAGCAGCTTAGCGGGGGCCTATGATACGCAGTATTTT. This encodes CASSLAGAYDTQYF.

The chain recombines TRBV30 with TRBJ2-5; D might be TRBD1 (6 bases). Germline values: CDR1 GTSNPN, CDR2 SVGIG (reference sequence). This CDR3 region has 14 residues. Trimming removed 0 bases at V and 5 bases at J, with 13 bases between. As DNA, the CDR3 is TGTGCCTGGAGTGTAAGCCAGGGGCTGGAGACCCAGTACTTC. Translation: CAWSVSQGLETQYF.

V usage is TRBV15 and J usage is TRBJ2-7, with D possibly matching TRBD2 (6 bases). The CDR3 is 15 residues long. Germline V gives CDR1 LNHNV, CDR2 YYDKDF (reference sequence). V lost 0 bases, J lost 7 bases, and 16 bases lay in between. In DNA, the CDR3 is TGTGCCACCAGCAGAGATATGGGCAGACTAGGGGAGCAGTACTTC. Protein sequence: CATSRDMGRLGEQYF. Using reference TRBV15 and TRBJ2-7 for the parts outside the CDR3, the full variable domain is DAMVIQNPRYQVTQFGKPVTLSCSQTLNHNVMYWYQQKSSQAPKLLFHYYDKDFNNEADTPDNFQSRRPNTSFCFLDIRSPGLGDTAMYLCATSRDMGRLGEQYFGPGTRLTVT.

The genes are TRBV3-1 (or the pseudogene TRBV3-2) and TRBJ2-2; TRBD1 aligns across 10 bases. This CDR3 contains 16 residues. The germline CDR1 and CDR2 sequences are LGHDT and YNNKEL (reference sequence). The trim removed 4 bases at V and 4 bases at J, leaving 6 bases unmatched. CDR3 nucleotides: TGTGCCAGCAGCCCATCCGGGACAGGGGCCACCGGGGAGCTGTTTTTT. Its protein is CASSPSGTGATGELFF.